The source of this T cell receptor (beta chain) is a study of spatial heterogeneity in lung cancer. Using its own MiXCR run on the 5' RACE reads, TCRdb lists one record per CDR3 protein. Counted here are nearly 15,000 distinct CDR3 sequences, approximately 7.5% occurring once; the ten biggest clones make up approximately 36%. General study points: Blood contained ubiquitous expanded tumor TCRs more at resection than at follow-up.

Worth noting for this clonotype: Its antigen is as yet unknown.

Time point: sample taken at primary tumor resection. Unsorted tumor, nontumor lung tissue or cryopreserved PBMC supplied the whole RNA. This receptor was obtained from a female donor with early-stage non-small cell lung cancer. Sequencing was performed on PBMCs, taken at surgery.

The CDR3 nucleotides read TGTGCCTGGAGGGCCCTGAGCACTGAAGCTTTCTTT. Translated: CAWRALSTEAFF. The J gene is TRBJ1-1, the V gene TRBV30; D gene ambiguous. CDR1 is GTSNPN, CDR2 SVGIG, per germline (reference sequence). Trimming took off 3 bases at V and 4 bases at J, with 9 bases between the two ends. The CDR3 spans 12 residues.